This T cell receptor beta chain was captured in a study of blood T cell repertoires in COVID-19. About the study: There were acute and convalescent COVID-19 samples, and they came from the United States, Italy and Spain. T cells, B-cell-depleted T cells, or PBMCs provided the cDNA or gDNA that served as material.

Seattle patients were enrolled while actively infected and followed longitudinally. The authors' processing: Reference gene primer amplification gave nucleated cell count estimates. Generated by immunoSEQ multiplex PCR, the TCRdb table keeps only in-frame clones and is missing some. The V and J calls and the clone size are those of that table, but D and trimming were determined from the DNA. There are 100,000 to 150,000 clones in the sample; around nine tenths occur only once, and approximately 10% lies in the top ten. This CDR3 spans 14 amino acids. The germline CDR1 and CDR2 sequences are ENHRY and SYGVKD. V lost 0 bases and J 5 bases, leaving 10 bases between the germline ends.

The V call is TRBV10-3, the J call TRBJ1-2; D uncertain. Sequenced sample: peripheral blood. The sequence was collected from a woman in her 70s with COVID-19, enrolled during active disease. The CDR3 reads CAISESVEKYGYTF. In DNA, the CDR3 is TGTGCCATCAGTGAGTCGGTAGAGAAGTATGGCTACACCTTC.